The 3 T cell receptor beta chains below were found in one sample sequenced in a study of CD8+ T cells in alopecia areata. The treatment was: oral pan-JAK inhibitor, 5-10 mg twice daily. Sequencing relied on a cDNA template that was reverse transcribed from extracted RNA. Data came from immunoSEQ multiplex PCR; TCRdb stores just in-frame clones and leaves some out. Of approximately 210,000 clones listed, approximately 70% are singletons. The specimen comprised CD4+ T cells sorted from blood, sampled at week 44, from a patient treated with tofacitinib. The receptor set was obtained from a human donor with alopecia areata.

This rearrangement joins TRBV29-1 to TRBJ1-3, with 7 bases lining up with TRBD1. V shed 6 bases and J 8 bases; nucleotides not matched to a gene: 10. Germline-derived CDR1 and CDR2 are SQVTM and ANQGSEA. This CDR3 has 13 residues. The CDR3 bases are TGCAGCGTGAGAAGACAGGGATCGGACACCATATATTTT. Its translation: CSVRRQGSDTIYF.

The rearrangement joins TRBV30 to TRBJ1-2; D unclear. The length of the CDR3 is 11 residues. Germline values: CDR1 GTSNPN, CDR2 SVGIG (reference sequence). The V end was cut by 4 bases, the J end by 8 bases, with 11 bases between. CDR3 in amino acids: CAWNRNEGYTF. The CDR3 nucleotides are TGTGCCTGGAATCGAAACGAGGGCTACACCTTC.

The chain carries TRBV28 and TRBJ1-6; TRBD1 agrees at 9 bases. Germline loops: CDR1 MDHEN, CDR2 SYDVKM. V was pared by 1 base and J by 18 bases, with 10 bases of the junction left unmatched. The CDR3 consists of 14 residues. CDR3 sequence: CASSLSLGQGSPHF. Written as DNA, the CDR3 is TGTGCCAGCAGTTTATCCTTGGGACAGGGATCCCCCCACTTT.